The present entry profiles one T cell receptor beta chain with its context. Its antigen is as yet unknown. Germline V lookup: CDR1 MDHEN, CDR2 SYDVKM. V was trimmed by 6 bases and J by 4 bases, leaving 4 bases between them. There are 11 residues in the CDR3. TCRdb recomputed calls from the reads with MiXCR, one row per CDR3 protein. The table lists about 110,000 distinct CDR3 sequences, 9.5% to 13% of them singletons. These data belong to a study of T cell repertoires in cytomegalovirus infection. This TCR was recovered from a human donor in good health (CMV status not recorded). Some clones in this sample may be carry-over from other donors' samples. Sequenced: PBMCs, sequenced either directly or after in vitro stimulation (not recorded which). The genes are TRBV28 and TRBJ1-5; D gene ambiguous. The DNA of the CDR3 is TGTGCCAGCAGCATGAATCAGCCCCAGCATTTT. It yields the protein CASSMNQPQHF. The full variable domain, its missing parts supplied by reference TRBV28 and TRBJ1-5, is DVKVTQSSRYLVKRTGEKVFLECVQDMDHENMFWYRQDPGLGLRLIYFSYDVKMKEKGDIPEGYSVSREKKERFSLILESASTNQTSMYLCASSMNQPQHFGDGTRLSIL.